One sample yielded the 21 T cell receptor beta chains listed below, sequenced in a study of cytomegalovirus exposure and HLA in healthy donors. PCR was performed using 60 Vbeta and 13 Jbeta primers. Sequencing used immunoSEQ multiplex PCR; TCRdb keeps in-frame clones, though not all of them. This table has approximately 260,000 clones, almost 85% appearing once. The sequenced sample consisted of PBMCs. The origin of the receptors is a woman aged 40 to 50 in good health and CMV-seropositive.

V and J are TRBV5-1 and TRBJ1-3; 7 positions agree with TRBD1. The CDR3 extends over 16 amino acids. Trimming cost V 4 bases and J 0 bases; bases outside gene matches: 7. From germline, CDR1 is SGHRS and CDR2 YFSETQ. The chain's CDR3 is CASSGQTGSSGNTIYF. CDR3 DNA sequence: TGCGCCAGCAGCGGCCAGACAGGGTCCTCTGGAAACACCATATATTTT.

In DNA, the CDR3 is TGTGCCAGCTCACCGGCGGAGGGAGGCACTGAAGCTTTCTTT. Residues: CASSPAEGGTEAFF. V is TRBV18 and J is TRBJ1-1; D is undetermined. Looked up from germline, CDR1 is KGHSH and CDR2 is LQKENI. Trimming took 3 bases from V and 4 from J, leaving 12 bases between them. The CDR3 sequence is 14 residues long.

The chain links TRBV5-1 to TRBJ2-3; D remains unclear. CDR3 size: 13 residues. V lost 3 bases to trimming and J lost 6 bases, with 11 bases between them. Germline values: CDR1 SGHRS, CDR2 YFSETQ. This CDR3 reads CASSSSTLDTQYF. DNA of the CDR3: TGCGCCAGCAGCTCCTCCACTCTCGATACGCAGTATTTT.

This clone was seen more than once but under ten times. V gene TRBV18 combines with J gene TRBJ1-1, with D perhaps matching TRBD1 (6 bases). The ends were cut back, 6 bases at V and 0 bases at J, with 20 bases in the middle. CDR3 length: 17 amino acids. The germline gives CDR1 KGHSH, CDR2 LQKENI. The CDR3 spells CASSPTPLGGVNTEAFF. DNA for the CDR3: TGTGCCAGCTCTCCAACGCCTTTAGGGGGGGTGAACACTGAAGCTTTCTTT.

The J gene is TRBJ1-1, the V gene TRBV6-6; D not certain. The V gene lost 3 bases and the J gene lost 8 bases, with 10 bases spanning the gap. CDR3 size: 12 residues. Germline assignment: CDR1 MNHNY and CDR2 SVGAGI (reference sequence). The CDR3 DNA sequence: TGTGCCAGCAGTTATTTCGGGGAAGAAGCTTTCTTT. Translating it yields CASSYFGEEAFF.

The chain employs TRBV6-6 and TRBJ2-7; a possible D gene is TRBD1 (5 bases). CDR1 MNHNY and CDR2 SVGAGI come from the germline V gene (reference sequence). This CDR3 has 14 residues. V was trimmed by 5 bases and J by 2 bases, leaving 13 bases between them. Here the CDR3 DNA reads TGTGCCAGCAGTCCCCAGGGTCCACCCTACGAGCAGTACTTC. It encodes CASSPQGPPYEQYF.

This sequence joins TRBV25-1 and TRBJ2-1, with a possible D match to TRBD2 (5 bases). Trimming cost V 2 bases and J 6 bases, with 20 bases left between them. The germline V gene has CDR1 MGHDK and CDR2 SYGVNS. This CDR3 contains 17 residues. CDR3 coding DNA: TGTGCCAGCAGTGAAGGAATGGTGGGAGCGGTATCCAATGAGCAGTTCTTC. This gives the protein CASSEGMVGAVSNEQFF.

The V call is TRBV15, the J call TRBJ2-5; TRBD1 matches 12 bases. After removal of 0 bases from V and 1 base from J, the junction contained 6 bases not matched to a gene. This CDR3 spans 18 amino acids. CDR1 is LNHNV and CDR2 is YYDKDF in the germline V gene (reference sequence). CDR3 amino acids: CATSRDVRDRGLQETQYF. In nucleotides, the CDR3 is TGTGCCACCAGCAGAGATGTGCGGGACAGGGGGCTCCAAGAGACCCAGTACTTC.

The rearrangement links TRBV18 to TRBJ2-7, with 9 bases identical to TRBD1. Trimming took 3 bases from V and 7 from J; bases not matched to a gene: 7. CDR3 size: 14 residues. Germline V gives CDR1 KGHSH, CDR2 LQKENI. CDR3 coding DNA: TGTGCCAGCTCACCGGGGACAGGGTTCGGGGAGCAGTACTTC. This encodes CASSPGTGFGEQYF.

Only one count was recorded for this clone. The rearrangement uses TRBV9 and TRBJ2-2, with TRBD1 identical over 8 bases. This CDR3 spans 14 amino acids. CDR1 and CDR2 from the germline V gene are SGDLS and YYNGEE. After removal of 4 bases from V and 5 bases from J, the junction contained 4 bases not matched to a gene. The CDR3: CASSPRQGTGELFF. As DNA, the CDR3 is TGTGCCAGCAGCCCCCGACAGGGGACCGGGGAGCTGTTTTTT.

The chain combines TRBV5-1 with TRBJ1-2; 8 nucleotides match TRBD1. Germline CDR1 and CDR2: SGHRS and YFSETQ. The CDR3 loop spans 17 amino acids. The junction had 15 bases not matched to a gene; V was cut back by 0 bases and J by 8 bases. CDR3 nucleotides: TGCGCCAGCAGCTTGGCCCCTGGACAGGGAAGGCTGAACGGCTACACCTTC. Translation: CASSLAPGQGRLNGYTF.

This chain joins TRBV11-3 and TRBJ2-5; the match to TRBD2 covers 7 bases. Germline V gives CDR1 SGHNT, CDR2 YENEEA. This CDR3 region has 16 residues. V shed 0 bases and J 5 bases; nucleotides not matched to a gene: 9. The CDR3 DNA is TGTGCCAGCAGCTTAGATCGGCGCGGGGGTTGGGAGACCCAGTACTTC. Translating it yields CASSLDRRGGWETQYF.

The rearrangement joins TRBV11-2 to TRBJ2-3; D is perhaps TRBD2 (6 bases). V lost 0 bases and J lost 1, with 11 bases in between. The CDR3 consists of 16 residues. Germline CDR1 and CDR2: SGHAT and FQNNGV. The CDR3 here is CASSLDRGSGTDTQYF. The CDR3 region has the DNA TGTGCCAGCAGCTTAGATCGGGGGAGTGGCACAGATACGCAGTATTTT.

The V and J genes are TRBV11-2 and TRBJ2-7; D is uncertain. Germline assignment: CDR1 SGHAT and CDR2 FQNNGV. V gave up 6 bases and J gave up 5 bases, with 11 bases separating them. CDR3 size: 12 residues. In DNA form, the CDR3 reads TGTGCCAGCAGGTCCCGCGCCGACGAGCAGTACTTC. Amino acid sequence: CASRSRADEQYF.

This CDR3 is CASSPGTSGTGELFF. The DNA of the CDR3 is TGTGCCAGCAGCCCGGGGACTAGCGGGACCGGGGAGCTGTTTTTT. This chain connects TRBV9 to TRBJ2-2, with 12 positions matching TRBD2. Germline values: CDR1 SGDLS, CDR2 YYNGEE. CDR3 length: 15 amino acids. With V trimmed by 4 bases and J by 5 bases, 3 bases remained unmatched.

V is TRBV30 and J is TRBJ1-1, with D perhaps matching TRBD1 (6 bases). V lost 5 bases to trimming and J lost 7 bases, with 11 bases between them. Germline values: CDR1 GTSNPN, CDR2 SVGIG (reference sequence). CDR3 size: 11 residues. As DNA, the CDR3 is TGTGCCTGGTACAGGGAGGGTGAAGCTTTCTTT. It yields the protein CAWYREGEAFF.

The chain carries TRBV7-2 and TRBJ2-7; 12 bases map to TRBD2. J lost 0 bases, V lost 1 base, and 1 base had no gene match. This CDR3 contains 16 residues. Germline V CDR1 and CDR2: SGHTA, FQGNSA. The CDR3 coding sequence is TGTGCCAGCAGCTTAGAACTAGCGGGAGGCTCCTACGAGCAGTACTTC. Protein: CASSLELAGGSYEQYF.

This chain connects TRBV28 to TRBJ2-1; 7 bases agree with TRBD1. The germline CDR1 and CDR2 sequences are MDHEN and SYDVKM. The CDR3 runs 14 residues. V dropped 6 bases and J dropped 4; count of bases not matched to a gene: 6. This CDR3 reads CASRRTGVYNEQFF. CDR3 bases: TGTGCCAGCAGGCGGACAGGAGTTTACAATGAGCAGTTCTTC. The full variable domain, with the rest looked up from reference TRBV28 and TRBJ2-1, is DVKVTQSSRYLVKRTGEKVFLECVQDMDHENMFWYRQDPGLGLRLIYFSYDVKMKEKGDIPEGYSVSREKKERFSLILESASTNQTSMYLCASRRTGVYNEQFFGPGTRLTVL.

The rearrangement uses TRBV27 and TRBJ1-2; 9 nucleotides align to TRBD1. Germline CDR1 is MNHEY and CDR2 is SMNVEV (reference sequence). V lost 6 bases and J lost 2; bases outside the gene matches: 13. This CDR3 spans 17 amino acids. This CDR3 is CASSMTTGTGNNYGYTF. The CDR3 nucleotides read TGTGCCAGCAGCATGACTACCGGGACAGGGAACAACTATGGCTACACCTTC.

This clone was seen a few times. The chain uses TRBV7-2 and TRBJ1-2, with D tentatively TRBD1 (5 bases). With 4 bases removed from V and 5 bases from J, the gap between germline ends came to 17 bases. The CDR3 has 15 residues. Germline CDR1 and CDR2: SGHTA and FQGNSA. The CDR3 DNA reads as TGTGCCAGCAGCTCCATCTCTAATGGGGCATATGGCTACACCTTC. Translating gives CASSSISNGAYGYTF.

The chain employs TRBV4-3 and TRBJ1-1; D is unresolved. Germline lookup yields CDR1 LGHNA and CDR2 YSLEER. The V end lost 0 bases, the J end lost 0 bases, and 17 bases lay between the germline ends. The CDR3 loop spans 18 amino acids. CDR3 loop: CASSQEPGMPSMNTEAFF. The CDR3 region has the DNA TGCGCCAGCAGCCAAGAACCAGGAATGCCTTCTATGAACACTGAAGCTTTCTTT.